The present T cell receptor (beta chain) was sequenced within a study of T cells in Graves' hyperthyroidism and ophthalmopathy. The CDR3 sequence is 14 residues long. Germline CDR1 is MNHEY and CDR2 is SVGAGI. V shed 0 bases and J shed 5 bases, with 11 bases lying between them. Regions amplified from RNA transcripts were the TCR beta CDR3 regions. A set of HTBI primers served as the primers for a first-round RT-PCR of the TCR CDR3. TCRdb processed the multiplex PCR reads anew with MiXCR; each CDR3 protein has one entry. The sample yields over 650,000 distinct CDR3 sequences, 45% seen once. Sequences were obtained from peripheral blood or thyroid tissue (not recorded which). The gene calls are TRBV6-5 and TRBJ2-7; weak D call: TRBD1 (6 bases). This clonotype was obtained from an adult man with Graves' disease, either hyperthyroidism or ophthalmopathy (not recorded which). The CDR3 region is CASSYSTQGHEQYF. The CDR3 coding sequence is TGTGCCAGCAGTTACTCGACACAGGGCCACGAGCAGTACTTC.